This entry lists 7 T cell receptor beta chains sequenced from one sample in a study of radiation and T cells in renal cell carcinoma. TCRdb's copy holds only in-frame clones and misses some; the assay was immunoSEQ multiplex PCR. The sample holds some 100,000 clones, about four fifths seen once. Specified time point: baseline pretreatment blood. Treatment indicated: 15 Gy SBRT to primary tumor, nephrectomy 4 weeks later. The sequences come from blood, collected from a patient whose treatment included radiotherapy and nephrectomy. The receptors were gathered from a man aged 55 to 70 with renal cell carcinoma.

The rearrangement links TRBV11-2 to TRBJ2-3, with a weak D call TRBD2 (7 bases). Per germline, CDR1 SGHAT and CDR2 FQNNGV. V lost 2 bases and J 1 base, leaving 19 bases between the germline ends. This CDR3 contains 18 residues. This CDR3 reads CASSLRGASGLGTDTQYF. For the CDR3, the DNA is TGTGCCAGCAGCTTACGGGGGGCGAGCGGATTGGGCACAGATACGCAGTATTTT.

This sequence joins TRBV1 and TRBJ2-5; TRBD2 is taken as the D call from the table, unchecked against the DNA. TRBV1 has pseudogene status. The CDR3 runs to 18 residues. In DNA form, the CDR3 reads TGCACCAGCAGCCAAGACAGGGTAGCGGGAGGGCCAGGGGAGACCCAGTACTTC. It codes for CTSSQDRVAGGPGETQYF.

This clone was recorded only once. The chain has TRBV11-1 and TRBJ2-7, with D unresolved. V lost 5 bases to trimming and J lost 2 bases, with 7 bases between them. Germline V gives CDR1 SGHAT, CDR2 FQDESV (reference sequence). CDR3 length equals 12 residues. The CDR3 region has the DNA TGTGCCAGCAGCCGGACCCCCTACGAGCAGTACTTC. It specifies CASSRTPYEQYF.

The table lists this clone with a count of one. J is TRBJ2-3 and V is TRBV15; 13 bases are shared with TRBD2. Germline CDR1 and CDR2: LNHNV and YYDKDF (reference sequence). Losses at the gene ends were 8 bases for V and 3 bases for J; bases not matched to a gene: 17. The CDR3 extends over 19 amino acids. Here the CDR3 reads CATEDFGLAGEEGTDTQYF. CDR3 DNA: TGTGCCACCGAGGACTTTGGACTAGCGGGAGAGGAGGGAACAGATACGCAGTATTTT.

J is TRBJ2-2 and V is TRBV5-4, with TRBD2 identical over 14 bases. V dropped 4 bases and J dropped 4; count of bases not matched to a gene: 6. In germline, CDR1 is SGHNT, CDR2 YYREEE (reference sequence). The CDR3 extends over 17 amino acids. DNA of the CDR3: TGTGCCAGCAGCGCTGGACTAGCGGGAGGTGGCACCGGGGAGCTGTTTTTT. Its translation: CASSAGLAGGGTGELFF.

This chain connects TRBV18 to TRBJ2-5; D gene unclear. The CDR3 sequence is 16 residues long. Trimming cost V 4 bases and J 4 bases, with 19 bases left between them. Germline assignment: CDR1 KGHSH and CDR2 LQKENI. The CDR3 coding sequence is TGTGCCAGCTCACTACGCCGAGTGTTAGGTGGAGAGACCCAGTACTTC. As protein: CASSLRRVLGGETQYF.

V is TRBV6-1 and J is TRBJ2-5; D possibly uses TRBD1 or TRBD2 (6 bases each). The DNA end favors TRBJ2-7, so the J call may be wrong. The CDR3 is 14 residues long. The germline V gene has CDR1 MNHNS and CDR2 SASEGT. In DNA, the CDR3 is TGTGCCAGCAAGTTTCGGGGGCTGTCCTACGAGCAGTACTTC. It yields the protein CASKFRGLSYEQYF.